These 14 T cell receptor beta chains were all obtained from the same sample, sequenced in a study of blood T cell repertoires in COVID-19. The repertoire was sequenced with immunoSEQ multiplex PCR; TCRdb's copy has only in-frame clones and lacks some. This table has 50,000 or so clones, over 65% appearing once. The sample comprised peripheral blood. All receptors derive from a man in his forties or fifties with active COVID-19.

The J gene is TRBJ2-1, the V gene TRBV19; tentatively, D is TRBD2 (6 bases). CDR1 and CDR2 from the germline V gene are LNHDA and SQIVND (reference sequence). The V end lost 4 bases, the J end lost 5 bases, and 21 bases lay between the germline ends. This CDR3 is 17 amino acids long. The CDR3 loop reads CASSKWGASESHNEQFF. As DNA, the CDR3 is TGTGCCAGTAGTAAGTGGGGAGCTAGCGAGTCCCACAATGAGCAGTTCTTC.

The chain employs TRBV28 and TRBJ1-1; D gene unclear. V shed 7 bases and J shed 0 bases, with 9 bases lying between them. From germline, CDR1 is MDHEN and CDR2 SYDVKM. This CDR3 comprises 13 residues. DNA of the CDR3: TGTGCCAGCACGCGGATCATGAACACTGAAGCTTTCTTT. It translates to CASTRIMNTEAFF.

The table lists this clone with a few counts. The CDR3 is CASSPRGAGNTIYF. In nucleotides, the CDR3 is TGTGCCAGCAGCCCCAGGGGGGCTGGAAACACCATATATTTT. This sequence joins TRBV27 and TRBJ1-3, with TRBD1 identical over 7 bases. Trimming removed 6 bases from V and 2 bases from J; junction bases left unmatched: 4. This CDR3 region has 14 residues. Germline loops: CDR1 MNHEY, CDR2 SMNVEV (reference sequence).

The chain combines TRBV29-1 with TRBJ2-7, with D perhaps TRBD1 (6 bases). From germline, CDR1 is SQVTM and CDR2 ANQGSEA. Trimming pared 7 bases from V and 3 bases from J, leaving 19 bases between. The CDR3 extends over 14 amino acids. CDR3 in amino acids: CSGTSDRIYYEQYF. The CDR3 DNA follows: TGCAGCGGTACTTCAGACAGGATCTACTACGAGCAGTACTTC.

The rearrangement links TRBV5-1 to TRBJ2-1; 8 bases line up with TRBD2. This CDR3 contains 16 residues. Germline loops: CDR1 SGHRS, CDR2 YFSETQ. V was clipped by 3 bases and J by 0 bases; unmatched bases: 5. The CDR3 DNA follows: TGCGCCAGCAGCTCCGGGAGGGGTAGCTCCTACAATGAGCAGTTCTTC. Its translation is CASSSGRGSSYNEQFF.

The CDR3 DNA is TGTGCCAGCAGTGTGGACAGACTAATGAACACTGAAGCTTTCTTT. Translated: CASSVDRLMNTEAFF. V usage is TRBV2 and J usage is TRBJ1-1; a weak D match, TRBD1 (6 bases). Germline loops: CDR1 SNHLY, CDR2 FYNNEI. V was cut by 4 bases and J by 0 bases, with 12 bases left in between. The CDR3 runs to 15 residues.

This clone has only one observation. This chain links TRBV5-4 with TRBJ1-5, with 7 bases lining up with TRBD1. This CDR3 spans 13 amino acids. CDR1 is SGHNT, CDR2 YYREEE, per germline (reference sequence). V gave up 7 bases and J gave up 4 bases; unmatched junction bases: 5. As DNA, the CDR3 is TGTGCCAGCCAGACAGGGCTAAATCAGCCCCAGCATTTT. Translation: CASQTGLNQPQHF.

This chain connects TRBV27 to TRBJ1-6, with D possibly matching TRBD1 (5 bases). CDR1 and CDR2 from the germline V gene are MNHEY and SMNVEV (reference sequence). This CDR3 spans 14 amino acids. The V gene lost 6 bases and the J gene lost 8 bases, with 14 bases spanning the gap. This CDR3 reads CASSPRAGYSPLHF. Here the CDR3 DNA reads TGTGCCAGCAGCCCCCGGGCAGGGTATTCACCCCTCCACTTT.

This chain links TRBV2 with TRBJ1-2, with TRBD1 matching over 9 bases. The CDR3 loop spans 16 amino acids. Trimming removed 0 bases from V and 3 bases from J; junction bases left unmatched: 5. Germline-derived CDR1 and CDR2 are SNHLY and FYNNEI. The CDR3 sequence: CASSEAKRTGDYGYTF. CDR3 in DNA: TGTGCCAGCAGTGAAGCGAAAAGGACAGGGGACTATGGCTACACCTTC.

J is TRBJ2-7 and V is TRBV12-3 or TRBV12-4, with a possible D match to TRBD1 (6 bases). Trimming stripped 3 bases from V and 5 bases from J, with 8 bases between. The CDR3 totals 12 residues. Here the CDR3 reads CASSFAGDEQYF. DNA of the CDR3: TGTGCCAGCAGTTTCGCAGGGGACGAGCAGTACTTC.

The chain employs TRBV4-1 and TRBJ1-2; no clear D. Germline CDR1 and CDR2: MGHRA and YSYEKL. Trimming removed 2 bases from V and 4 bases from J, with 11 bases in between. CDR3 length: 14 amino acids. This chain's CDR3 is CASSQTALSYGYTF. For the CDR3, the DNA is TGCGCCAGCAGCCAAACAGCCCTCTCCTATGGCTACACCTTC.

The V gene is TRBV7-6, the J gene TRBJ2-7; D is unresolved. V shed 1 base and J shed 3 bases, with 10 bases lying between them. The CDR3 sequence is 14 residues long. Germline V gene data show CDR1 as SGHVS and CDR2 as FNYEAQ. The CDR3 reads CASSLGVQVYEQYF. For the CDR3, the DNA is TGTGCCAGCAGCTTAGGTGTTCAGGTCTACGAGCAGTACTTC. The full variable domain, its missing parts supplied by reference TRBV7-6 and TRBJ2-7, is GAGVSQSPRYKVTKRGQDVALRCDPISGHVSLYWYRQALGQGPEFLTYFNYEAQQDKSGLPNDRFSAERPEGSISTLTIQRTEQRDSAMYRCASSLGVQVYEQYFGPGTRLTVT.

This chain uses TRBV3-1 (or the pseudogene TRBV3-2) with TRBJ1-5, with 7 bases matching TRBD1. This CDR3 is 13 amino acids long. Trimming at V came to 6 bases and at J to 7 bases, leaving 6 bases not matched to a gene. The germline V gene has CDR1 LGHDT and CDR2 YNNKEL (reference sequence). CDR3 sequence (DNA): TGTGCCAGCAGTCCGGGACAGCTGCAGCCCCAGCATTTT. Translated: CASSPGQLQPQHF.

The chain recombines TRBV27 with TRBJ2-3; 12 bases line up with TRBD2. The CDR3 totals 17 residues. J lost 0 bases, V lost 6 bases, and 7 bases had no gene match. From germline, CDR1 is MNHEY and CDR2 SMNVEV (reference sequence). This CDR3 reads CASSRPGLAGSTDTQYF. CDR3 bases: TGTGCCAGCAGCCGGCCGGGACTAGCGGGTAGCACAGATACGCAGTATTTT.